This TCR beta chain was found in a study of beta chain features in type 1 diabetes. Study as a whole: Across all samples, about 110,000,000 sorted cells were examined.

Study outcomes and limitations: For patients, the naive, central memory and Treg TCRB repertoires appeared more alike than for healthy donors.

In all sorted populations, purity surpassed 95%. The whole isolated RNA underwent reverse transcription, so sequencing captured expressed TCRB transcripts. Averages 850,000 to 1,200,000 reads characterized the stem cell-like memory T cell samples. TCRdb's copy holds only in-frame clones and misses some; the assay was immunoSEQ multiplex PCR. The data hold 70,000 to 90,000 clones, with roughly 30% observed a single time. CDR1 is SNHLY and CDR2 is FYNNEI in the germline V gene. V dropped 8 bases and J dropped 2 bases, with 19 bases sitting between them. This CDR3 spans 17 amino acids. Concerning this clone: Its target is not known.

The receptor's source is a woman aged 18-29 years in good health. Material for sequencing was stem cell memory CD4+ T cells from blood. This chain links TRBV2 with TRBJ2-6; D is possibly TRBD2 (5 bases). CDR3: CASSRSQIGAGANVLTF. The CDR3 DNA sequence: TGTGCCAGCTCTCGGAGTCAAATCGGGGCTGGGGCCAACGTCCTGACTTTC.